The source of this T cell receptor (beta chain) is a study of T-cell memory formation after mild COVID-19. Overall study results and limits: SARS-CoV-2 specificity of second-wave clones peaking day 37 was unconfirmed. Among contracting clones, CD4+ were mainly CM/EM and CD8+ enriched in EMRA. Detection of some responders pre-infection suggested pre-existing cross-reactive memory T cells participated. Later expanders leaned toward CD4+, whereas clones contracting from day 15 to 85 were balanced CD4/CD8.

This clonotype was detected a few times. The antigen is unknown. Trimming cost V 5 bases and J 4 bases, with 12 bases left between them. CDR3 size: 14 residues. Germline V gene data show CDR1 as KGHDR and CDR2 as SFDVKD. Via MiXCR, TCRdb re-called the 5' RACE reads, giving one row per CDR3 protein. In the table there are over 400,000 distinct CDR3 sequences, around 22% of which are singletons. V usage is TRBV24-1 and J usage is TRBJ2-3, with unresolved D. Sequenced material: PBMCs or a T cell subset sorted from them (not recorded which). The source of this sequence is an adult woman who had mild COVID-19 (a few samples of this study predate the infection). Cell type and time point are not known. The CDR3 DNA sequence: TGTGCCACCAGTGGCCTCAATTCTCCAGATACGCAGTATTTT. It is translated as CATSGLNSPDTQYF.